The 18 T cell receptor beta chains below come from one sample, sequenced in a study of molecular identifiers for immune sequencing clone quantification. TCRdb processed the PCR reads anew with MiXCR; each CDR3 protein has one entry. The profile shows about 100,000 distinct CDR3 sequences, over 30% of them singletons. Sample: naive CD8+ T cells from blood, with Jurkat cell RNA spiked in. Subset described: FACS-sorted CD8+CD4-CCR7+CD45RA+ naive T cells. These receptors came from a human donor in good health. Some libraries in this study had Jurkat cell RNA spiked in.

This clonotype was detected only a few times. The CDR3 DNA reads TGTGCCAGCAGCGGGGGGACAGGGACAGATACGCAGTATTTT. Its protein product is CASSGGTGTDTQYF. The rearrangement links TRBV9 to TRBJ2-3, with 9 bases that match TRBD1. Germline V gene data show CDR1 as SGDLS and CDR2 as YYNGEE. The CDR3 loop spans 14 amino acids. V shed 3 bases and J 3 bases; nucleotides not matched to a gene: 2.

Ten or more counts support this clonotype. The rearrangement uses TRBV28 and TRBJ2-7, with D perhaps matching TRBD2 (5 bases). Germline lookup yields CDR1 MDHEN and CDR2 SYDVKM. Trimming took 3 bases from V and 3 from J, leaving 21 bases between them. The CDR3 has 17 residues. CDR3 in amino acids: CASSFEDLGRALYEQYF. For the CDR3, the DNA is TGTGCCAGCAGTTTCGAGGATTTAGGGCGGGCCCTCTACGAGCAGTACTTC.

This chain connects TRBV5-6 to TRBJ2-1; D unresolved. The CDR3 length is 13 residues. V was pared by 3 bases and J by 4 bases, with 8 bases between. Germline CDR1 and CDR2: SGHDT and YYEEEE. Here the CDR3 reads CASSSGRYNEQFF. CDR3 sequence (DNA): TGTGCCAGCAGCTCCGGAAGATACAATGAGCAGTTCTTC.

The count of this clonotype is one. The chain combines TRBV6-5 with TRBJ1-1; TRBD1 is a possible D gene (6 bases). V lost 11 bases and J lost 3, with 13 bases in between. Germline values: CDR1 MNHEY, CDR2 SVGAGI. This CDR3 spans 12 amino acids. CDR3 protein: CAAREGDTEAFF. The CDR3 DNA is TGTGCCGCAAGGGAGGGGGACACTGAAGCTTTCTTT.

As to this clonotype: A much bigger clone sits one base away, suggesting this may be a read error. The chain has TRBV5-1 and TRBJ2-1, with D unclear. The V gene's germline CDR1 is SGHRS and CDR2 YFSETQ. The CDR3 is 11 amino acids. V dropped 4 bases and J dropped 13 bases, with 12 bases sitting between them. The DNA of the CDR3 is TGCGCCAGCAGCAACGGCGGTGACCAGTTCTTC. Protein: CASSNGGDQFF.

This chain joins TRBV20-1 and TRBJ1-5; no firm D call. V shed 0 bases and J shed 2 bases, with 11 bases lying between them. The CDR3 consists of 15 residues. Germline V CDR1 and CDR2: DFQATT, SNEGSKA (reference sequence). The CDR3 DNA is TGCAGTGCTAGAGAGGTCGGAAGGGGCAATCAGCCCCAGCATTTT. Translation: CSAREVGRGNQPQHF.

The chain links TRBV20-1 to TRBJ1-5; D is ambiguous. This CDR3 spans 16 amino acids. V lost 0 bases and J 0 bases, leaving 12 bases between the germline ends. Looked up from germline, CDR1 is DFQATT and CDR2 is SNEGSKA (reference sequence). For the CDR3, the DNA is TGCAGTGCTAGAGATTGGAGTGGATATAGCAATCAGCCCCAGCATTTT. Translated, it gives CSARDWSGYSNQPQHF.

A note on this clonotype: A junction boundary mismatches the germline segment, possibly from a read error. The chain carries TRBV12-3 or TRBV12-4 and TRBJ1-1; no reliable D call. The CDR3 totals 11 residues. The CDR3 sequence is CAGSFGTEAFF. In DNA form, the CDR3 reads TGTGCCGGCAGTTTTGGGACTGAAGCTTTCTTT.

This rearrangement joins TRBV6-4 to TRBJ2-6; a weak D match, TRBD1 (6 bases). Germline V CDR1 and CDR2: MRHNA, SNTAGT. V lost 0 bases and J 2 bases, leaving 14 bases between the germline ends. The CDR3 sequence is 18 residues long. The CDR3, as DNA: TGTGCCAGCAGTGACTCGACGTCAGGGGATGCTGGGGCCAACGTCCTGACTTTC. It yields the protein CASSDSTSGDAGANVLTF.

This chain uses TRBV9 with TRBJ2-1; no clear D gene. Trimming removed 0 bases from V and 1 base from J, with 5 bases in between. This CDR3 is built from 14 residues. Germline loops: CDR1 SGDLS, CDR2 YYNGEE. The CDR3 loop reads CASSVVGSYNEQFF. The DNA for the CDR3 is TGTGCCAGCAGCGTAGTTGGTTCCTACAATGAGCAGTTCTTC.

This sequence joins TRBV6-2 or TRBV6-3 and TRBJ2-5, with D perhaps matching TRBD2 (5 bases). Germline values: CDR1 MNHEY, CDR2 SVGEGT. V was cut by 0 bases and J by 10 bases, with 6 bases left in between. CDR3 length equals 11 residues. CDR3 DNA: TGTGCCAGCAGTTACTCCGGGGACCAGTACTTC. This sequence encodes CASSYSGDQYF.

The chain has TRBV9 and TRBJ1-1, with TRBD1 matching over 11 bases. The germline gives CDR1 SGDLS, CDR2 YYNGEE. The CDR3 has 17 amino acids. V shed 2 bases and J 4 bases; nucleotides not matched to a gene: 10. As DNA, the CDR3 is TGTGCCAGCAGCGTTTCCCACACCGGGACAGGGGGCACTGAAGCTTTCTTT. Translation gives CASSVSHTGTGGTEAFF.

The sample holds many counts of this clonotype. The chain joins TRBV9 to TRBJ2-7; D gene ambiguous. The CDR3 has 13 amino acids. CDR1 is SGDLS, CDR2 YYNGEE, per germline. V was clipped by 0 bases and J by 4 bases, with 8 bases between them. DNA for the CDR3: TGTGCCAGCAGCGTAGTTTCCGGGTACGAGCAGTACTTC. It is translated as CASSVVSGYEQYF. Together with reference TRBV9 and TRBJ2-7, the CDR3 gives the full variable domain: DSGVTQTPKHLITATGQRVTLRCSPRSGDLSVYWYQQSLDQGLQFLIQYYNGEERAKGNILERFSAQQFPDLHSELNLSSLELGDSALYFCASSVVSGYEQYFGPGTRLTVT.

The V call is TRBV13, the J call TRBJ1-6; D is undetermined. This CDR3 is built from 14 residues. Trimming removed 2 bases from V and 0 bases from J, with 2 bases in between. Germline CDR1 PRHDT, CDR2 FYEKMQ (reference sequence). CDR3 region: CASSLRSYNSPLHF. In DNA form, the CDR3 reads TGTGCCAGCAGCTTACGCTCCTATAATTCACCCCTCCACTTT.

The rearrangement uses TRBV6-1 and TRBJ2-7; 8 bases line up with TRBD2. From germline, CDR1 is MNHNS and CDR2 SASEGT. V was clipped by 4 bases and J by 4 bases; unmatched bases: 6. The CDR3 loop spans 14 amino acids. In DNA, the CDR3 is TGTGCCAGCAGTGCCAGCGGGGGCGGGTACGAGCAGTACTTC. Its translation: CASSASGGGYEQYF.

A note on this clonotype: This CDR3 is missing its conserved last phenylalanine or tryptophan, likely due to a read error. This chain connects TRBV11-2 to TRBJ2-7; 9 bases align to TRBD2. The germline V gene encodes CDR1 SGHAT and CDR2 FQNNGV. The length of the CDR3 is 15 residues. V was clipped by 2 bases and J by 3 bases; unmatched bases: 5. In DNA, the CDR3 is TGTGCCAGCAGCTTAACCGCGACTAGCGGCTACGAGCAGTACTAC. As protein: CASSLTATSGYEQYY.

This clonotype was detected only a few times. The J gene is TRBJ2-7, the V gene TRBV6-6; TRBD2 is a possible D gene (5 bases). The V gene lost 6 bases and the J gene lost 1 base, with 16 bases spanning the gap. The germline V gene has CDR1 MNHNY and CDR2 SVGAGI (reference sequence). The CDR3 covers 15 residues. The CDR3 spells CASRPISRGSYEQYF. The CDR3 nucleotides are TGTGCCAGCAGACCCATTAGTAGAGGGTCCTACGAGCAGTACTTC.

The chain carries TRBV27 and TRBJ2-3, with D uncertain. The germline V gene encodes CDR1 MNHEY and CDR2 SMNVEV (reference sequence). This CDR3 comprises 11 residues. Between the trimmed V and J ends, which lost 7 bases and 4 bases, there was a span of 6 bases. CDR3 residues: CASKGPDTQYF. The CDR3 region has the DNA TGTGCCAGCAAAGGCCCAGATACGCAGTATTTT.